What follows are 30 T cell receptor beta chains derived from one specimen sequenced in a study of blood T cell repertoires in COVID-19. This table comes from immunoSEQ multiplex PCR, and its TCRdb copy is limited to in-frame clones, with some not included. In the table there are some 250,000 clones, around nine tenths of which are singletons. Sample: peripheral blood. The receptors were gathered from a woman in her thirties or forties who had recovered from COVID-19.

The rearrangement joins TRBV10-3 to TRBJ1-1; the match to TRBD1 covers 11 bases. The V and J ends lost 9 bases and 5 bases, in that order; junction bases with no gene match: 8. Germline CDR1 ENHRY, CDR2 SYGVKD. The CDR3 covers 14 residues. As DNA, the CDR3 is TGTGCCATTACCAGAGGGGACAGGGGGACTGAAGCTTTCTTT. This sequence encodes CAITRGDRGTEAFF.

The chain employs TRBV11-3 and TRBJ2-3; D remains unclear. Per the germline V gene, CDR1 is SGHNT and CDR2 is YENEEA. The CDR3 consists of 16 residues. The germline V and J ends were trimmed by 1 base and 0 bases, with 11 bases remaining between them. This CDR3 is CASSLGAGRSTDTQYF. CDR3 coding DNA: TGTGCCAGCAGCTTAGGGGCCGGCCGTAGCACAGATACGCAGTATTTT. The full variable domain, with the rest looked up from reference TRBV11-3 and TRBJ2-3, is EAGVVQSPRYKIIEKKQPVAFWCNPISGHNTLYWYLQNLGQGPELLIRYENEEAVDDSQLPKDRFSAERLKGVDSTLKIQPAELGDSAVYLCASSLGAGRSTDTQYFGPGTRLTVL.

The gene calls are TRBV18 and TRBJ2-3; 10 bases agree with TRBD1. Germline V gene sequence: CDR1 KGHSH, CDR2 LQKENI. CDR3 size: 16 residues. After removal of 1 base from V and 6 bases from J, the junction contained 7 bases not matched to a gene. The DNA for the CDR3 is TGTGCCAGCTCACCACTGGGGACAGGGGCTGTGGATACGCAGTATTTT. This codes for CASSPLGTGAVDTQYF.

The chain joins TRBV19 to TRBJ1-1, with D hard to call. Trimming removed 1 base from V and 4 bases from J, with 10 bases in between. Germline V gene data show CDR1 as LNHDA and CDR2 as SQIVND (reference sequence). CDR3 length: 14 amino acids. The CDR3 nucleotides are TGTGCCAGTAGTATAGCGGGGTCGGGCACTGAAGCTTTCTTT. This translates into CASSIAGSGTEAFF.

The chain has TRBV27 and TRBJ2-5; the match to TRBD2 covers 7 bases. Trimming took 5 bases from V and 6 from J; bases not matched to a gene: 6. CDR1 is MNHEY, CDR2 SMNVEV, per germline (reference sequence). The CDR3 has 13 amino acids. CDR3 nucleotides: TGTGCCAGCAGTCCGGGAGGATTGAAGACCCAGTACTTC. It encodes CASSPGGLKTQYF.

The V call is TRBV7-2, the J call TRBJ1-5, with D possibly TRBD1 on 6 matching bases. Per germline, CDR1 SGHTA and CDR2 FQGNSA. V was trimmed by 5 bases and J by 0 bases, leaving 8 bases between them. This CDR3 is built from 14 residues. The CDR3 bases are TGTGCCAGCAGCGGGACAAATAGCAATCAGCCCCAGCATTTT. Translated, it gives CASSGTNSNQPQHF. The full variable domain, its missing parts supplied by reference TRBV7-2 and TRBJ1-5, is GAGVSQSPSNKVTEKGKDVELRCDPISGHTALYWYRQSLGQGLEFLIYFQGNSAPDKSGLPSDRFSAERTGGSVSTLTIQRTQQEDSAVYLCASSGTNSNQPQHFGDGTRLSIL.

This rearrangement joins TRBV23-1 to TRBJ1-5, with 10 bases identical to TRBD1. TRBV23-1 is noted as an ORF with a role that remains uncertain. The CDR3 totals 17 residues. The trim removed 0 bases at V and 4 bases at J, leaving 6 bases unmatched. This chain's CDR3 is CASSQSSRDRGNQPQHF. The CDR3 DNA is TGCGCCAGCAGTCAATCGTCAAGGGACAGGGGAAATCAGCCCCAGCATTTT.

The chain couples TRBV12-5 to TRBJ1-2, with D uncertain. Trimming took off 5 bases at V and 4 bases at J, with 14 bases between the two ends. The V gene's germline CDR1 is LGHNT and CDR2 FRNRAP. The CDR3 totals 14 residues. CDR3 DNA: TGTGCTAGTGGTGCGGCCGGAGGGTTCTATGGCTACACCTTC. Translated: CASGAAGGFYGYTF. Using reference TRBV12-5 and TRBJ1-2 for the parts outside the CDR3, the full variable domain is DARVTQTPRHKVTEMGQEVTMRCQPILGHNTVFWYRQTMMQGLELLAYFRNRAPLDDSGMPKDRFSAEMPDATLATLKIQPSEPRDSAVYFCASGAAGGFYGYTFGSGTRLTVV.

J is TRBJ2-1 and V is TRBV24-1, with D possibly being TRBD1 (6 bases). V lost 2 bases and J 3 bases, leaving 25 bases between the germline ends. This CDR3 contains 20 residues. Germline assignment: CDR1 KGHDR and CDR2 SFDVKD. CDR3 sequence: CATSDSGDKSPPSHYNEQFF. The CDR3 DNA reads TGTGCCACCAGTGATTCCGGGGACAAAAGCCCCCCCTCACACTACAATGAGCAGTTCTTC.

The CDR3 reads CASSPGQGRTEAFF. For the CDR3, the DNA is TGTGCCAGCAGCCCCGGACAGGGAAGGACTGAAGCTTTCTTT. V usage is TRBV6-6 and J usage is TRBJ1-1, with 8 bases matching TRBD1. V trimming: 6 bases; J trimming: 5 bases; junction bases outside the gene matches: 8. Germline V CDR1 and CDR2: MNHNY, SVGAGI (reference sequence). The CDR3 covers 14 residues.

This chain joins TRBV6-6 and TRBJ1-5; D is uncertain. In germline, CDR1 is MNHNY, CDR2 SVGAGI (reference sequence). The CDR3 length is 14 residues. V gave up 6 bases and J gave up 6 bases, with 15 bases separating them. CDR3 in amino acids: CASRQWREGQPQHF. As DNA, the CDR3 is TGTGCCAGCAGGCAGTGGAGGGAGGGTCAGCCCCAGCATTTT.

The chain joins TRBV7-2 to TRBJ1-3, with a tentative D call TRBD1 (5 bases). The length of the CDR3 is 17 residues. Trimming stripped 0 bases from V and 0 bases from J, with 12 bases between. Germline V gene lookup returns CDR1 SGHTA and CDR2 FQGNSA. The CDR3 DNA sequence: TGTGCCAGCAGCTTAGCTGGGGACTCCAGCTCTGGAAACACCATATATTTT. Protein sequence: CASSLAGDSSSGNTIYF.

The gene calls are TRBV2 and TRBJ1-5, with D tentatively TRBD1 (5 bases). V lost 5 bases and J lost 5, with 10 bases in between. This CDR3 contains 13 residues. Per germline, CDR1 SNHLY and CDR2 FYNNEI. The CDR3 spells CASSPGTYQPQHF. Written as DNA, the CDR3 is TGTGCCAGCAGTCCCGGGACTTATCAGCCCCAGCATTTT. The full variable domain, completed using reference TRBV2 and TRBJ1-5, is EPEVTQTPSHQVTQMGQEVILRCVPISNHLYFYWYRQILGQKVEFLVSFYNNEISEKSEIFDDQFSVERPDGSNFTLKIRSTKLEDSAMYFCASSPGTYQPQHFGDGTRLSIL.

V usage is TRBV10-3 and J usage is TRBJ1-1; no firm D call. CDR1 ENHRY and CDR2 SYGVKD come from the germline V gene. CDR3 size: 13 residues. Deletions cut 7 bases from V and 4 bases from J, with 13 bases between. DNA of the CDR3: TGTGCCATCAAAGGAAGGGAGGGCACTGAAGCTTTCTTT. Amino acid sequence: CAIKGREGTEAFF.

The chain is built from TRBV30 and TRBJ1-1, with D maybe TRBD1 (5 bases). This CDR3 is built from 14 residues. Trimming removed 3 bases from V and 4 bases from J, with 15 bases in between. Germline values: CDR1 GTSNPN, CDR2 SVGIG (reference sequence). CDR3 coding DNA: TGTGCCTGGAGCCCAGGGTCACTGGGCACTGAAGCTTTCTTT. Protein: CAWSPGSLGTEAFF. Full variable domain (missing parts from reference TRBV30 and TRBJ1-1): SQTIHQWPATLVQPVGSPLSLECTVEGTSNPNLYWYRQAAGRGLQLLFYSVGIGQISSEVPQNLSASRPQDRQFILSSKKLLLSDSGFYLCAWSPGSLGTEAFFGQGTRLTVV.

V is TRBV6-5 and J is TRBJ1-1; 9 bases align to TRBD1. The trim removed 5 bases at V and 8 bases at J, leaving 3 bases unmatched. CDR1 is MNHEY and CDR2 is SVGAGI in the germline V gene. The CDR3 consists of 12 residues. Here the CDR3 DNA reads TGTGCCAGCAGTACCGGGACAGGGGAAGCTTTCTTT. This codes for CASSTGTGEAFF.

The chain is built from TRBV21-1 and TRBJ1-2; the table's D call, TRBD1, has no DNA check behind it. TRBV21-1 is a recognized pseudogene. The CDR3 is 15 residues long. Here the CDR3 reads CASSSHRGPNYGYTF. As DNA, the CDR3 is TGTGCCAGCAGCTCCCACAGGGGGCCGAACTATGGCTACACCTTC.

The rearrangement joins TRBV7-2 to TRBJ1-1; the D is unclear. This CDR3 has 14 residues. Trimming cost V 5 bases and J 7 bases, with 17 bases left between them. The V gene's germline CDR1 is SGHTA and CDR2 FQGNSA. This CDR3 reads CASSPPGIVVEAFF. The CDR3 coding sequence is TGTGCCAGCAGCCCGCCCGGGATCGTGGTTGAAGCTTTCTTT. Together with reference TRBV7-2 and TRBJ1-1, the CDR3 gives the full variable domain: GAGVSQSPSNKVTEKGKDVELRCDPISGHTALYWYRQSLGQGLEFLIYFQGNSAPDKSGLPSDRFSAERTGGSVSTLTIQRTQQEDSAVYLCASSPPGIVVEAFFGQGTRLTVV.

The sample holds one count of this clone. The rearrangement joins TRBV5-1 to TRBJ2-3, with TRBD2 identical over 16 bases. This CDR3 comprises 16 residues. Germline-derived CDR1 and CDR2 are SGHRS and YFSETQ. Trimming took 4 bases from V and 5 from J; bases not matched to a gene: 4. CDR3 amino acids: CASSLGTSGRGDTQYF. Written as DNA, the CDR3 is TGCGCCAGCAGCCTAGGGACTAGCGGGAGGGGAGATACGCAGTATTTT.

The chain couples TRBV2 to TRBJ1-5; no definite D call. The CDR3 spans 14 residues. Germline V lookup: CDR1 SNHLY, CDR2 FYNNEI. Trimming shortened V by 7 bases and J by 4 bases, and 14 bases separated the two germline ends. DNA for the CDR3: TGTGCCAGCAACTTGGGCCCGATTAATCAGCCCCAGCATTTT. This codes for CASNLGPINQPQHF.

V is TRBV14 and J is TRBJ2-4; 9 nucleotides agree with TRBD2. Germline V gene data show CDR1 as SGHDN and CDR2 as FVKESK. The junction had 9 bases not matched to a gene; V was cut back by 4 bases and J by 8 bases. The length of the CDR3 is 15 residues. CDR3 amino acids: CASSRGGVAPHIQYF. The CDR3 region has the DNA TGTGCCAGCAGCCGCGGGGGGGTCGCCCCCCACATTCAGTACTTC.

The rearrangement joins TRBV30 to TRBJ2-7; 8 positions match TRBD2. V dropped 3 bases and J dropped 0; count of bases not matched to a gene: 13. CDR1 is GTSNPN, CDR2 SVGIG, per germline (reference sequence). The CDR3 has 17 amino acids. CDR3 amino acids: CAWSRPRGGRPSYEQYF. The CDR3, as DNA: TGTGCCTGGAGCCGCCCCCGCGGGGGGAGGCCCTCCTACGAGCAGTACTTC.

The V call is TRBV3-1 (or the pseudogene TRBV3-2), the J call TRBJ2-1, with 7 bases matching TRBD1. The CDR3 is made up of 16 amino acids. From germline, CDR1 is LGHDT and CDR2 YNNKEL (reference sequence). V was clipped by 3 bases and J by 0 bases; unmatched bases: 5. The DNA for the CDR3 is TGTGCCAGCAGCCACCCCAGGGGGAGCTCCTACAATGAGCAGTTCTTC. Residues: CASSHPRGSSYNEQFF.

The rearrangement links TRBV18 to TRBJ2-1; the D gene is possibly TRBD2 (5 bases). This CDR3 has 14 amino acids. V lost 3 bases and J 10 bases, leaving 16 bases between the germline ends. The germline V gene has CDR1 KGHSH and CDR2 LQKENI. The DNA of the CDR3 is TGTGCCAGCTCACCTGTGGGGAGATACTGGGAGCAGTTCTTC. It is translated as CASSPVGRYWEQFF.

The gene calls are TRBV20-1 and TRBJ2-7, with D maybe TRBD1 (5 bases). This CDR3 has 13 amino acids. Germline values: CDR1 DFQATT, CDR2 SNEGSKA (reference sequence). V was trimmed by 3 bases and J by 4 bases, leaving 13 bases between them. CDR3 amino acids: CSASQGSRYEQYF. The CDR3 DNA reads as TGCAGTGCTAGTCAGGGATCGAGGTACGAGCAGTACTTC.

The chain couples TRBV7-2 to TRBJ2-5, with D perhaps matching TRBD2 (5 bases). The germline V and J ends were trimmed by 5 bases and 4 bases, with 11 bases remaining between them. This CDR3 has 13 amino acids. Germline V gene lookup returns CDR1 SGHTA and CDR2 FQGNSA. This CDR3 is CASSPGISETQYF. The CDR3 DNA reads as TGTGCCAGCAGCCCGGGAATCTCAGAGACCCAGTACTTC.

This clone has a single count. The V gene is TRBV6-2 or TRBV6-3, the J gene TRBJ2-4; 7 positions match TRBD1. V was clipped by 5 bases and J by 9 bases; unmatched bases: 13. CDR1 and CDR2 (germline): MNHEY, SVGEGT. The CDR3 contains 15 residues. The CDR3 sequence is CASSPGDRATGIQYF. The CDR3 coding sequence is TGTGCCAGCAGTCCGGGCGACAGGGCCACCGGCATTCAGTACTTC.

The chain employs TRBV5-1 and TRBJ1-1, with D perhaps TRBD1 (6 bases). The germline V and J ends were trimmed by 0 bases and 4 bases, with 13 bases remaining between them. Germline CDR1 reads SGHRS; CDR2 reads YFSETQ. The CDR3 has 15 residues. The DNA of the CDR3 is TGCGCCAGCAGCTTGGTCGTGGGGGCTGGCACTGAAGCTTTCTTT. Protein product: CASSLVVGAGTEAFF. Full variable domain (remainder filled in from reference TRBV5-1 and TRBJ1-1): KAGVTQTPRYLIKTRGQQVTLSCSPISGHRSVSWYQQTPGQGLQFLFEYFSETQRNKGNFPGRFSGRQFSNSRSEMNVSTLELGDSALYLCASSLVVGAGTEAFFGQGTRLTVV.

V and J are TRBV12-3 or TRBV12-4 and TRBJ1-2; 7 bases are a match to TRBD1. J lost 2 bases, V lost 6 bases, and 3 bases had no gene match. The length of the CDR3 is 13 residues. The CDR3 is CASRGGQNYGYTF. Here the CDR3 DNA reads TGTGCCAGCAGGGGGGGACAGAACTATGGCTACACCTTC.

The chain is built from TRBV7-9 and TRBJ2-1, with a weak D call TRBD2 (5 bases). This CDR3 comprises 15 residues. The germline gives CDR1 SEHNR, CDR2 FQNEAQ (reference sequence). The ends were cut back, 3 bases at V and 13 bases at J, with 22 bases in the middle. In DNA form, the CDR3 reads TGTGCCAGCAGCTTGGGGTCGGCAGACACTAGGCCCCAGTTCTTC. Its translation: CASSLGSADTRPQFF. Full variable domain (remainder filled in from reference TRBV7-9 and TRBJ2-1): DTGVSQNPRHKITKRGQNVTFRCDPISEHNRLYWYRQTLGQGPEFLTYFQNEAQLEKSRLLSDRFSAERPKGSFSTLEIQRTEQGDSAMYLCASSLGSADTRPQFFGPGTRLTVL.